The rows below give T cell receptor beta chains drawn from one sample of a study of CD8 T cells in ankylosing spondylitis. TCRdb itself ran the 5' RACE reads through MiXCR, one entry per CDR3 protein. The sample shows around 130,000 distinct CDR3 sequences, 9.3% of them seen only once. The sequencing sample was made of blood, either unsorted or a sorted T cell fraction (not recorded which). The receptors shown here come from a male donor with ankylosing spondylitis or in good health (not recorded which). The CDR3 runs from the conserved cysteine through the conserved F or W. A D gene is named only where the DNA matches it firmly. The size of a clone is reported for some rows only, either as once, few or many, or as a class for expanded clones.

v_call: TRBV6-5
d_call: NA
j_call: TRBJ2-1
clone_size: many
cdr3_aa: CASSSIDEQFF
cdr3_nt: TGTGCCAGCAGCTCCATCGATGAGCAGTTCTTC

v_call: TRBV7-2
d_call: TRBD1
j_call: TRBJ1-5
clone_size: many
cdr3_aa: CASSFSTGGGRQPQHF
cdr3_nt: TGTGCCAGCAGCTTTAGTACAGGGGGAGGGAGACAGCCCCAGCATTTT

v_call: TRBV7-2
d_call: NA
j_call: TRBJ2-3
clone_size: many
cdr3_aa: CASSLVQSTDTQYF
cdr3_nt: TGTGCCAGCAGCTTAGTGCAGAGCACAGATACGCAGTATTTT

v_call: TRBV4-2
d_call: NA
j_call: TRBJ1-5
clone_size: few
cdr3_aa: CASSQGDRSNQPQHF
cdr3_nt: TGTGCCAGCAGCCAAGGCGACAGAAGCAATCAGCCCCAGCATTTT

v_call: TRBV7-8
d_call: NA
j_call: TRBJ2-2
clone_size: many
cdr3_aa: CASHIGSRYTGELFF
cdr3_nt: TGTGCCAGCCATATCGGGAGTCGATACACCGGGGAGCTGTTTTTT

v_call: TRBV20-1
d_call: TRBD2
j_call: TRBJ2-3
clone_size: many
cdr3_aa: CSAIAGGRADTQYF
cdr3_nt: TGCAGTGCTATAGCGGGAGGTAGGGCAGATACGCAGTATTTT

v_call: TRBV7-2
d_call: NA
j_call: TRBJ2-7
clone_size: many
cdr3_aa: CASSLAGSEQYF
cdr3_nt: TGTGCCAGCAGCTTAGCAGGTTCAGAGCAGTACTTC

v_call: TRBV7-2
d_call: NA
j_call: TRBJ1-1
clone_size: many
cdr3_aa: CASSRARVGLNTEAFF
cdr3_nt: TGTGCCAGCAGCCGGGCCCGGGTGGGGCTGAACACTGAAGCTTTCTTT

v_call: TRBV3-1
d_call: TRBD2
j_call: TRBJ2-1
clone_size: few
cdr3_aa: CASSRPSGRAYNEQFF
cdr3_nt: TGTGCCAGCAGCCGTCCCAGCGGGAGGGCGTACAATGAGCAGTTCTTC

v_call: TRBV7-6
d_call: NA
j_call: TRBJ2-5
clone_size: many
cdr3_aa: CASSMGGGITSVKETQYF
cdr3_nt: TGTGCCAGCAGCATGGGGGGGGGCATTACTAGCGTTAAAGAGACCCAGTACTTC

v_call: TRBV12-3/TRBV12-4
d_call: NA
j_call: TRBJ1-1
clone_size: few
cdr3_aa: CASSLADSVTEAFF
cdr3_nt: TGTGCCAGCAGTTTAGCAGACTCCGTTACTGAAGCTTTCTTT

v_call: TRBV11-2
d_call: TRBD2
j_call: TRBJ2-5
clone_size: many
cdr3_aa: CASSLYHGLAGVRETQYF
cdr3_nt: TGTGCCAGCAGCTTATACCATGGACTAGCGGGAGTGCGAGAGACCCAGTACTTC

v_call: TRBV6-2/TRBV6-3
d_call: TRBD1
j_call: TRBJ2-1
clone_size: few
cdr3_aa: CASSEGASYNEQFF
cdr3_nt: TGTGCCAGCAGTGAGGGGGCGTCCTACAATGAGCAGTTCTTC

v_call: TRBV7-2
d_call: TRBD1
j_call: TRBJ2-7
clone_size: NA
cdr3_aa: CASSKQGAYEQYF
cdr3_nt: TGTGCCAGCAGCAAACAGGGGGCGTACGAGCAGTACTTC

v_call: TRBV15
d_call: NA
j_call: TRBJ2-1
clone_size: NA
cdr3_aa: CATGGLAEYNEQFF
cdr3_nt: TGTGCCACCGGGGGGCTAGCGGAGTACAATGAGCAGTTCTTC

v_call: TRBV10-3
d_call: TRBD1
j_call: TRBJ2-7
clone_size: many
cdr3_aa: CAIRGDSYEQYF
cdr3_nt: TGTGCCATCAGGGGGGACAGCTACGAGCAGTACTTC

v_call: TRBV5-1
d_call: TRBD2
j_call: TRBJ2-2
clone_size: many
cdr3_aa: CASSSQFVAGSTGELFF
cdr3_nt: TGCGCCAGCAGCTCCCAATTCGTAGCGGGAAGCACCGGGGAGCTGTTTTTT

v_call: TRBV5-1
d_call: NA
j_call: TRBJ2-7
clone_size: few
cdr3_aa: CASSSGGSYEQYF
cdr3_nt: TGCGCCAGCAGCTCAGGCGGAAGCTACGAGCAGTACTTC

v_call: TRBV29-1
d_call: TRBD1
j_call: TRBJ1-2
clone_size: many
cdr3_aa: CSVGGQIYGYTF
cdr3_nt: TGCAGCGTTGGGGGACAGATCTATGGCTACACCTTC

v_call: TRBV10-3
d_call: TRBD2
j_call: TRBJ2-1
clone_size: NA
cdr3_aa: CAISVGSGLNNEQFF
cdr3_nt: TGTGCCATCAGTGTTGGTAGCGGGCTCAACAATGAGCAGTTCTTC

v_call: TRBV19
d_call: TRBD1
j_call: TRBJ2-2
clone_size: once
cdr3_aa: CASREKDRVLNTGELFF
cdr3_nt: TGTGCCAGTAGAGAAAAAGACAGGGTATTAAACACCGGGGAGCTGTTTTTT

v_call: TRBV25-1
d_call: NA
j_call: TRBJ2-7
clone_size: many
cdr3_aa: CASTPSPGTYEQYF
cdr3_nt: TGTGCCAGCACCCCGAGCCCAGGGACCTACGAGCAGTACTTC

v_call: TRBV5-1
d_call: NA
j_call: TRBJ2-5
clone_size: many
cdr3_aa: CASSRREEETQYF
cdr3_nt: TGCGCCAGCAGCAGGCGGGAAGAAGAGACCCAGTACTTC

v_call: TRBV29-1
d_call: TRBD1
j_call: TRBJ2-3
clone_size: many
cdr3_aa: CSGLTGGAMGSTDTQYF
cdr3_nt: TGCAGCGGGTTGACAGGGGGCGCGATGGGGAGCACAGATACGCAGTATTTT

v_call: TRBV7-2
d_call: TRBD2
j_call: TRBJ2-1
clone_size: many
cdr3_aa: CASRRGPAGTSGSTFF
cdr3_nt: TGTGCCAGCAGAAGGGGTCCAGCCGGGACTAGCGGAAGTACGTTCTTC

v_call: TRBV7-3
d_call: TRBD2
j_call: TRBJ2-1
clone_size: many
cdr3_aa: CASSLRTSGLPYNEQFF
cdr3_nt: TGTGCCAGCAGCTTAAGGACTAGCGGGTTACCCTACAATGAGCAGTTCTTC

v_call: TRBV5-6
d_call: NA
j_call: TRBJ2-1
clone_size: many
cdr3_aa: CASSWPGLAWENEQFF
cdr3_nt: TGTGCCAGCAGCTGGCCCGGGCTAGCGTGGGAGAATGAGCAGTTCTTC

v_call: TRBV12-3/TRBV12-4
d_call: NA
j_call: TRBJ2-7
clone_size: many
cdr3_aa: CASSWTGVDYEQYF
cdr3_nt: TGTGCCAGCAGCTGGACGGGGGTTGACTACGAGCAGTACTTC

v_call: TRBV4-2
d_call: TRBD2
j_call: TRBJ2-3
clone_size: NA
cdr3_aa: CASSQEWSGSATDTQYF
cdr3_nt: TGTGCCAGCAGCCAAGAGTGGAGCGGGAGCGCAACAGATACGCAGTATTTT

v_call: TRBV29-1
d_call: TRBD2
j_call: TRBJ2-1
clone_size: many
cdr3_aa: CSVEGTSGMNYNEQFF
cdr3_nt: TGCAGCGTTGAGGGGACTAGCGGGATGAACTACAATGAGCAGTTCTTC

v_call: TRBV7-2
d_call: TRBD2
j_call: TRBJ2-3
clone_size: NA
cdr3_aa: CASKRAGGPTDTQYF
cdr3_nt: TGTGCCAGCAAAAGAGCGGGAGGGCCGACAGATACGCAGTATTTT

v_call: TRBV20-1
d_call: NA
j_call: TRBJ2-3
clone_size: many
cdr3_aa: CSAKEAFGADTQYF
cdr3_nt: TGCAGTGCTAAGGAGGCTTTTGGGGCAGATACGCAGTATTTT

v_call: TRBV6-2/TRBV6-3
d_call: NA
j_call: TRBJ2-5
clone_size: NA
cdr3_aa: CASSYIRGQETQYF
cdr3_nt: TGTGCCAGCAGTTACATCAGGGGCCAAGAGACCCAGTACTTC

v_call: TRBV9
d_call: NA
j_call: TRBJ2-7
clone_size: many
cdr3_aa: CASSVDQAAPEQYF
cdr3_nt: TGTGCCAGCAGCGTAGATCAGGCAGCCCCAGAGCAGTACTTC

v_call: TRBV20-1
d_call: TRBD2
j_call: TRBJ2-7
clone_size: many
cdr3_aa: CSARDGLAGLSEQYF
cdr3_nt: TGCAGTGCTAGAGACGGCCTAGCGGGCCTCTCCGAGCAGTACTTC

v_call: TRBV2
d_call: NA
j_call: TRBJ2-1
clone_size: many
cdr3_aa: CASSGVEQFF
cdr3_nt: TGTGCCAGCAGTGGTGTTGAGCAGTTCTTC

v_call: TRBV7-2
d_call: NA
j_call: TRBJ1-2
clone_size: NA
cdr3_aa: CASSQRRQDGYTF
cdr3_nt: TGTGCCAGCAGCCAGAGACGGCAGGATGGCTACACCTTC